This section outlines one T cell receptor beta chain sequence together with its context. Its antigen is currently unknown. The sample comes from a study of T cell repertoires in cytomegalovirus infection. Across the whole study: The public TCR beta signatures pointed to both CMV infection and matching HLA type. Study-level results: The ex vivo response was dominated by HLA-C-restricted CMV-specific TCR beta clonotypes.

CDR3 length: 14 amino acids. The ends lost 3 bases at V and 4 bases at J; junction bases unmatched: 1. Germline V CDR1 and CDR2: SNHLY, FYNNEI. Each CDR3 protein is one row after TCRdb ran MiXCR on the reads. This table holds 600,000 to 700,000 distinct CDR3 sequences, roughly a third found once. The sample here was cultured PBMCs, taken from culture after CMV antigen stimulation. This clonotype originated in a human donor in good health (CMV status not recorded). Some clones in this sample may be carry-over from other donors' samples. The chain uses TRBV2 and TRBJ1-1; 11 bases match TRBD1. The CDR3 region is CASSDGTGGTEAFF. CDR3 nucleotide sequence: TGTGCCAGCAGTGACGGGACAGGGGGCACTGAAGCTTTCTTT. The complete variable domain, with remaining parts taken from reference TRBV2 and TRBJ1-1, reads EPEVTQTPSHQVTQMGQEVILRCVPISNHLYFYWYRQILGQKVEFLVSFYNNEISEKSEIFDDQFSVERPDGSNFTLKIRSTKLEDSAMYFCASSDGTGGTEAFFGQGTRLTVV.